The rows below give T cell receptor beta chains drawn from one sample of a study of regulatory T cells in long-lasting Graves disease. Via MiXCR, TCRdb re-called the multiplex PCR reads, giving one row per CDR3 protein. The sample lists 300,000 to 400,000 distinct CDR3 sequences; 16% were seen once. The same sample was also used in a study of T cells in Graves' hyperthyroidism and ophthalmopathy.

The source material was peripheral blood mononuclear cells (PBMCs), sampled at new diagnosis, from a patient treated with antithyroid drugs. These receptor sequences come from a man aged 35 to 55 with Graves disease. The CDR3 runs from the conserved cysteine through the conserved F or W. D genes are given only for firm matches. Only some rows state a clone size, as once, few, many or a class for expanded clones.

D,J,size,V,CDR3,DNA
.,TRBJ2-7,many,TRBV24-1,CATSAGPYIYEQYF,TGTGCCACCAGTGCCGGGCCATACATCTACGAGCAGTACTTC
.,TRBJ1-5,few,TRBV20-1,CSARARGLSNQPQHF,TGCAGTGCTAGGGCCCGGGGGTTGAGCAATCAGCCCCAGCATTTT
TRBD1,TRBJ1-5,.,TRBV19,CAGGDRDQPQHF,TGTGCCGGAGGGGACAGGGATCAGCCCCAGCATTTT
.,TRBJ1-4,many,TRBV3-1,CASSQVGGADEKLFF,TGTGCCAGCAGCCAAGTCGGAGGGGCCGATGAAAAACTGTTTTTT
TRBD2,TRBJ2-5,few,TRBV30,CAWSNPRGGRETQYF,TGTGCCTGGAGTAACCCGCGGGGGGGCCGGGAGACCCAGTACTTC
.,TRBJ1-1,.,TRBV6-5,CASSYWAPNTEAFF,TGTGCCAGCAGTTACTGGGCCCCAAACACTGAAGCTTTCTTT
.,TRBJ2-3,many,TRBV6-1,CASSKYLSTDTQYF,TGTGCCAGCAGTAAATATCTTAGCACAGATACGCAGTATTTT
TRBD2,TRBJ2-3,many,TRBV20-1,CSARVRGGDTDTQYF,TGCAGTGCTAGAGTGCGCGGGGGGGACACAGATACGCAGTATTTT
TRBD1,TRBJ2-7,many,TRBV24-1,CATSDTGQSPYEQYF,TGTGCCACCAGTGACACGGGACAGTCACCCTACGAGCAGTACTTC
.,TRBJ1-1,few,TRBV6-1,CASSERGTPNTEAFF,TGTGCCAGCAGTGAACGGGGCACCCCGAACACTGAAGCTTTCTTT
.,TRBJ2-7,few,TRBV12-3/TRBV12-4,CASSLHQGGLFYEQYF,TGTGCCAGCAGTTTACACCAGGGAGGTCTTTTCTACGAGCAGTACTTC
TRBD1,TRBJ2-5,many,TRBV5-1,CASGSTGGYQETQYF,TGCGCCAGCGGGTCGACAGGGGGCTACCAAGAGACCCAGTACTTC
TRBD2,TRBJ2-3,many,TRBV5-8,CASSSSGGAADTQYF,TGTGCCAGCAGCTCTAGCGGGGGGGCTGCAGATACGCAGTATTTT
.,TRBJ1-4,many,TRBV5-1,CASSLPRLGSDEKLFF,TGCGCCAGCAGCTTGCCCCGACTGGGCTCTGATGAAAAACTGTTTTTT
.,TRBJ2-7,few,TRBV6-5,CASSSFIGDEQYF,TGTGCCAGCAGTTCCTTTATAGGGGACGAGCAGTACTTC
.,TRBJ1-1,many,TRBV9,CASSPYGALNTEAFF,TGTGCCAGCAGCCCATACGGGGCGCTGAACACTGAAGCTTTCTTT
TRBD2,TRBJ2-1,.,TRBV19,CASIRGRGYNEQFF,TGTGCCAGTATTCGGGGGAGGGGATACAATGAGCAGTTCTTC
TRBD1,TRBJ1-5,.,TRBV28,CASSTPTGWGNQPQHF,TGTGCCAGCAGTACCCCGACAGGGTGGGGAAATCAGCCCCAGCATTTT
.,TRBJ2-7,many,TRBV2,CASSERRAYEQYF,TGTGCCAGCAGTGAGCGTAGAGCCTACGAGCAGTACTTC
.,TRBJ2-7,.,TRBV7-9,CASSLVSGYEQYF,TGTGCCAGCAGCTTAGTATCGGGGTACGAGCAGTACTTC
TRBD2,TRBJ2-5,many,TRBV3-1,CASSRGTSGGQTQYF,TGTGCCAGCAGCCGCGGGACTAGCGGGGGACAGACCCAGTACTTC
.,TRBJ2-7,many,TRBV6-2/TRBV6-3,CASSYSRLVPSYEQYF,TGTGCCAGCAGTTACTCAAGGCTAGTGCCTTCCTACGAGCAGTACTTC
TRBD2,TRBJ2-1,many,TRBV4-2,CASSAGTSRYEQFF,TGTGCCAGCAGCGCTGGGACTAGCAGGTATGAGCAGTTCTTC
TRBD1,TRBJ1-2,many,TRBV15,CATSRGARRDRSPSGYTF,TGTGCCACCAGCCGGGGGGCCAGGCGGGACAGGTCTCCTTCTGGCTACACCTTC
TRBD1,TRBJ2-1,.,TRBV19,CASSALQGFDNEQFF,TGTGCCAGTAGTGCCTTACAGGGGTTCGACAATGAGCAGTTCTTC
TRBD2,TRBJ2-5,few,TRBV9,CASSVAGTSGQETQYF,TGTGCCAGCAGCGTAGCGGGGACTAGTGGCCAAGAGACCCAGTACTTC
.,TRBJ1-5,many,TRBV6-5,CASSYSSWTDSNQPQHF,TGTGCCAGCAGTTACTCGAGCTGGACAGATAGCAATCAGCCCCAGCATTTT
.,TRBJ2-5,.,TRBV7-2,CASSFFRETQYF,TGTGCCAGCAGCTTTTTCCGGGAGACCCAGTACTTC
.,TRBJ2-7,many,TRBV6-5,CASSYGPDYEQYF,TGTGCCAGCAGTTACGGACCGGACTACGAGCAGTACTTC
.,TRBJ1-5,many,TRBV28,CASSVTGQWHF,TGTGCCAGCAGTGTGACAGGACAGTGGCATTTT
.,TRBJ1-1,many,TRBV28,CASSDLDRAFF,TGTGCCAGCAGTGATCTCGATCGCGCTTTCTTT
.,TRBJ2-5,.,TRBV12-3/TRBV12-4,CASAPHRETQYF,TGTGCCAGCGCTCCCCACCGCGAGACCCAGTACTTC
.,TRBJ2-1,many,TRBV7-2,CASSRQRSSYNEQFF,TGTGCCAGCAGCCGACAGAGGAGCTCCTACAATGAGCAGTTCTTC
.,TRBJ2-7,few,TRBV3-1,CASSQKWGYRREQYF,TGTGCCAGCAGCCAGAAGTGGGGGTACCGTAGGGAGCAGTACTTC
TRBD1,TRBJ1-4,many,TRBV3-1,CASSQGTGGLFGEKLFF,TGTGCCAGCAGCCAAGGGACAGGGGGTTTGTTTGGTGAAAAACTGTTTTTT
TRBD1,TRBJ2-5,many,TRBV9,CASSVGLTGGRETQYF,TGTGCCAGCAGCGTAGGTCTCACAGGGGGCCGAGAGACCCAGTACTTC
TRBD2,TRBJ2-3,many,TRBV7-3,CASSHTSGGADTQYF,TGTGCCAGCAGCCATACTAGCGGGGGGGCAGATACGCAGTATTTT
TRBD1,TRBJ2-5,.,TRBV19,CASSTSRGISETQYF,TGTGCCAGTAGTACATCCAGGGGGATTTCGGAGACCCAGTACTTC
.,TRBJ1-5,many,TRBV30,CAWSVEGDQPQHF,TGTGCCTGGAGTGTAGAAGGAGATCAGCCCCAGCATTTT
.,TRBJ1-5,many,TRBV12-3/TRBV12-4,CASSLAQGEDHQPQHF,TGTGCCAGCAGCTTAGCCCAGGGAGAGGATCATCAGCCCCAGCATTTT
.,TRBJ1-6,many,TRBV27,CASRPSGPVSPLHF,TGTGCCAGCAGGCCCAGCGGGCCTGTATCTCCCCTCCACTTT
.,TRBJ2-1,few,TRBV4-1,CASSQRQGGEDREQFF,TGCGCCAGCAGCCAACGTCAGGGGGGCGAAGATCGTGAGCAGTTCTTC
.,TRBJ2-5,many,TRBV28,CASSLRGTQETQYF,TGTGCCAGCAGTCTAAGGGGGACCCAAGAGACCCAGTACTTC
TRBD1,TRBJ1-6,few,TRBV5-1,CASSLGTGLGNNSPLHF,TGCGCCAGCAGCTTGGGGACAGGGCTTGGAAATAATTCACCCCTCCACTTT
.,TRBJ2-2,many,TRBV5-6,CASSLAAYTGELFF,TGTGCCAGCAGCTTGGCGGCCTACACCGGGGAGCTGTTTTTT
.,TRBJ2-3,.,TRBV5-4,CASSSDVDSILYF,TGTGCCAGCAGCTCCGATGTTGACAGTATATTGTATTTT
TRBD1,TRBJ1-2,.,TRBV6-9,CASSYPGQKQNYGYTF,TGTGCCAGCAGTTACCCGGGACAGAAACAAAACTATGGCTACACCTTC
.,TRBJ2-1,many,TRBV18,CASSPPGLEQFF,TGTGCCAGCTCACCACCGGGACTTGAGCAGTTCTTC
.,TRBJ2-5,.,TRBV7-2,CASSLTLLAQYF,TGTGCCAGCAGCTTAACCCTCCTAGCCCAGTACTTC
TRBD1,TRBJ2-4,many,TRBV28,CASSSVHSGGKSRAKNIQYF,TGTGCCAGCAGTTCCGTCCACTCAGGGGGAAAATCTAGAGCCAAAAACATTCAGTACTTC
.,TRBJ2-5,few,TRBV30,CAWTRVGRAWGETQYF,TGTGCCTGGACGCGAGTTGGGCGGGCATGGGGGGAGACCCAGTACTTC
.,TRBJ1-1,.,TRBV10-3,CAISGAKGGITEAFF,TGTGCCATCAGTGGGGCAAAGGGGGGTATAACTGAAGCTTTCTTT
TRBD2,TRBJ2-1,many,TRBV28,CASSTTGGPSSYNEQFF,TGTGCCAGCAGTACCACGGGGGGGCCTAGCTCCTACAATGAGCAGTTCTTC